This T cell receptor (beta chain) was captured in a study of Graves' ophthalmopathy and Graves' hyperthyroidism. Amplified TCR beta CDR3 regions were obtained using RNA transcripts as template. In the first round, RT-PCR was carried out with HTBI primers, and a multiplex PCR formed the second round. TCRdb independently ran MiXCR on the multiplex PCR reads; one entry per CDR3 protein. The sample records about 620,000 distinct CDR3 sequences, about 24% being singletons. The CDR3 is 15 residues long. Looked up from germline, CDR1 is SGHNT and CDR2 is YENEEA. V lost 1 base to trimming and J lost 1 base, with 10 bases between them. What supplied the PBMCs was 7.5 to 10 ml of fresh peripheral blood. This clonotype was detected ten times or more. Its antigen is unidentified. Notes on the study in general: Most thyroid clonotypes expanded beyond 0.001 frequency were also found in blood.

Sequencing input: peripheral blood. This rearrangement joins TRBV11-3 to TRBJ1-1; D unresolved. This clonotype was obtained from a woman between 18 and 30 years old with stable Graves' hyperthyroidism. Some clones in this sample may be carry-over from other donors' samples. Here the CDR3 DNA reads TGTGCCAGCAGCTTAGGACACCCACCGAACACTGAAGCTTTCTTT. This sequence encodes CASSLGHPPNTEAFF.